This passage covers 8 T cell receptor beta chains from one sample sequenced in a study of T cell changes during pregnancy in multiple sclerosis. Assay: immunoSEQ multiplex PCR; the TCRdb copy retains only in-frame clones and omits some. The repertoire holds 81,000 or so clones, with around 93% as singletons. The specimen comprised PBMCs, sampled in the first trimester of pregnancy. The receptors come from a female donor in good health, serving as a control in a pregnancy study. Some clones in this sample may be carry-over from other donors' samples.

The V call is TRBV6-1, the J call TRBJ2-1; the D is unclear. Germline CDR1 reads MNHNS; CDR2 reads SASEGT. The CDR3 runs 15 residues. With 7 bases removed from V and 7 bases from J, the gap between germline ends came to 20 bases. CDR3 DNA: TGTGCCAGCACCCGACGCGAAGCAGGCCCGAATGAGCAGTTCTTC. Its translation: CASTRREAGPNEQFF.

This chain joins TRBV5-5 and TRBJ2-3; 9 nucleotides agree with TRBD1. This CDR3 is 14 amino acids long. Germline-derived CDR1 and CDR2 are SGHKS and YYEKEE (reference sequence). After removal of 3 bases from V and 6 bases from J, the junction contained 5 bases not matched to a gene. CDR3 sequence reads: CASSWDRVQDTQYF. The CDR3 DNA follows: TGTGCCAGCAGCTGGGACAGGGTGCAGGATACGCAGTATTTT.

The V gene is TRBV19, the J gene TRBJ2-6; TRBD2 matches at 7 bases. Germline V gene data show CDR1 as LNHDA and CDR2 as SQIVND (reference sequence). There are 17 residues in the CDR3. J lost 2 bases, V lost 3 bases, and 7 bases had no gene match. CDR3 in DNA: TGTGCCAGTAGTATTTCGGCGGGAGTGGCTGGGGCCAACGTCCTGACTTTC. Protein sequence: CASSISAGVAGANVLTF.

CDR3 in amino acids: CASSYSGGTNEKLFF. Here the CDR3 DNA reads TGTGCCAGCAGTTACTCCGGGGGAACTAATGAAAAACTGTTTTTT. The chain employs TRBV6-6 and TRBJ1-4; perhaps TRBD1 as D (5 bases). The length of the CDR3 is 15 residues. V lost 0 bases, J lost 1 base, and 6 bases lay in between. In germline, CDR1 is MNHNY, CDR2 SVGAGI (reference sequence).

This chain joins TRBV29-1 and TRBJ2-1, with D uncertain. This CDR3 region has 14 residues. V was trimmed by 4 bases and J by 2 bases, leaving 12 bases between them. The germline V gene has CDR1 SQVTM and CDR2 ANQGSEA. The CDR3 coding sequence is TGCAGCGTTGTGAGGAGTTTAACCTACAATGAGCAGTTCTTC. Protein sequence: CSVVRSLTYNEQFF.

CDR3 region: CASSTRLTYEQYF. Written as DNA, the CDR3 is TGTGCCAGCAGCACCCGACTTACCTACGAGCAGTACTTC. The genes are TRBV13 and TRBJ2-7; D is uncertain. Germline V gene sequence: CDR1 PRHDT, CDR2 FYEKMQ (reference sequence). V lost 5 bases and J lost 2, with 10 bases in between. CDR3 length equals 13 residues.

The chain uses TRBV6-1 and TRBJ2-7, with unresolved D. V lost 4 bases and J 3 bases, leaving 10 bases between the germline ends. Germline CDR1 is MNHNS and CDR2 is SASEGT. CDR3 length equals 13 residues. The CDR3 nucleotides are TGTGCCAGCAGTGCTGGGCAGAACTACGAGCAGTACTTC. It translates to CASSAGQNYEQYF.

This chain uses TRBV15 with TRBJ2-7; 15 bases align to TRBD2. CDR1 LNHNV and CDR2 YYDKDF come from the germline V gene (reference sequence). The CDR3 sequence is 19 residues long. The V and J ends lost 4 bases and 0 bases, in that order; junction bases with no gene match: 10. CDR3 sequence (DNA): TGTGCCACCAGCACCCTCCCGGGACTAGCGGGAGGACGCTCCTACGAGCAGTACTTC. Its translation is CATSTLPGLAGGRSYEQYF.